Described below is a single T cell receptor (beta chain) sequence and its context. What it recognizes is unknown. The donors were in the roughly 110-subject validation cohort; that cohort was separate from the approximately 700-subject first cohort. The data were taken from a study of cytomegalovirus exposure and HLA in healthy donors. About the research overall: A later analysis reported the same platform for the approximately 110 validation repertoires and the roughly 650 first-cohort repertoires. Study-level findings and limits: Subsequent analysis showed first-cohort TCR clusters tending to co-occur in 95 to 150 validation repertoires.

CDR1 is SGHAT, CDR2 FQNNGV, per germline. V shed 6 bases and J shed 7 bases, with 19 bases lying between them. CDR3 length: 16 residues. Data came from immunoSEQ multiplex PCR; TCRdb stores just in-frame clones and leaves some out. The sample records 190,000 or so clones, roughly 84% being singletons. This sequence was found in a woman aged 18-29 years in good health and CMV-seropositive. This chain links TRBV11-2 with TRBJ2-6, with a possible D match to TRBD2 (6 bases). Sequences were obtained from PBMCs. CDR3 nucleotide sequence: TGTGCCAGCAGAAGACCTAGGCGGGGACCTGCCAACGTCCTGACTTTC. Protein sequence: CASRRPRRGPANVLTF.